The 24 T cell receptor beta chains below all came from one sample that was sequenced in a study of blood T cells in healthy people across ages. With a J-beta primer mix and a sample-barcoded 5' primer, a second PCR ran about 7 to 12 cycles. TCRdb analysed the 5' RACE reads with MiXCR anew, one entry per CDR3 protein. The table includes over 500,000 distinct CDR3 sequences, under 65% detected once. Material: blood. These receptors all stem from a woman of 80 years or more in good health.

Concerning this clonotype: A much larger clone differs by one base, so this may be a read error. The chain uses TRBV20-1 and TRBJ2-7, with 7 bases identical to TRBD2. V was clipped by 7 bases and J by 6 bases; unmatched bases: 12. Germline-derived CDR1 and CDR2 are DFQATT and SNEGSKA (reference sequence). This CDR3 has 13 residues. CDR3 nucleotide sequence: TGCAGTGGATCAGAGGCGGGGGTCAGCGAGCAGTACTTC. Its protein is CSGSEAGVSEQYF.

This clonotype was counted many times. The chain employs TRBV18 and TRBJ2-5; unclear D gene. The CDR3 is made up of 14 amino acids. V lost 0 bases, J lost 5 bases, and 10 bases lay in between. CDR1 is KGHSH, CDR2 LQKENI, per germline. CDR3 amino acids: CASSPPIKRETQYF. The CDR3 nucleotides are TGTGCCAGCTCACCACCGATAAAGAGGGAGACCCAGTACTTC.

This clonotype was observed at least ten times. The rearrangement links TRBV6-5 to TRBJ2-1; 8 positions agree with TRBD1. V was clipped by 2 bases and J by 9 bases; unmatched bases: 18. Germline CDR1 and CDR2: MNHEY and SVGAGI. The CDR3 has 18 residues. CDR3 loop: CASSYVGSTGAIAFEQFF. The CDR3 bases are TGTGCCAGCAGTTACGTTGGGTCGACAGGGGCAATTGCATTTGAGCAGTTCTTC.

This sequence joins TRBV12-3 or TRBV12-4 and TRBJ1-3; tentative D call: TRBD1 (5 bases). CDR3 length equals 16 residues. The V end lost 3 bases, the J end lost 3 bases, and 15 bases lay between the germline ends. CDR3 in DNA: TGTGCCAGCAGTTTGGGACCCGGGACGGATGGAAACACCATATATTTT. It translates to CASSLGPGTDGNTIYF.

The chain combines TRBV2 with TRBJ1-2, with TRBD1 matching over 7 bases. Looked up from germline, CDR1 is SNHLY and CDR2 is FYNNEI. The CDR3 spans 16 residues. Trimming cost V 5 bases and J 2 bases; bases outside gene matches: 11. In DNA form, the CDR3 reads TGTGCCAGCAGTTCTGCCCCAGGACAGGCGAACTATGGCTACACCTTC. Amino acid sequence: CASSSAPGQANYGYTF.

The chain recombines TRBV12-3 or TRBV12-4 with TRBJ1-1; 8 bases match TRBD1. The CDR3 is made up of 13 amino acids. Trimming removed 8 bases from V and 10 bases from J; junction bases left unmatched: 12. This CDR3 is CASGGSNRGGAFF. The CDR3 region has the DNA TGTGCCAGCGGAGGTTCAAACAGGGGGGGAGCTTTCTTT.

The sample holds many counts of this clonotype. The chain has TRBV27 and TRBJ2-1, with 8 bases aligning to TRBD1. V lost 0 bases, J lost 10 bases, and 2 bases stayed unmatched. Germline lookup yields CDR1 MNHEY and CDR2 SMNVEV (reference sequence). The CDR3 runs 13 residues. CDR3 sequence (DNA): TGTGCCAGCAGTTTATCGACAGGGGCCGAGCAGTTCTTC. Protein: CASSLSTGAEQFF.

This clonotype was seen many times. V is TRBV2 and J is TRBJ2-5; D not certain. V was clipped by 2 bases and J by 7 bases, with 14 bases between them. This CDR3 has 14 residues. Germline CDR1 is SNHLY and CDR2 is FYNNEI. CDR3 amino acids: CASSERLSGGTQYF. The CDR3 DNA reads TGTGCCAGCAGTGAACGCCTTTCCGGTGGGACCCAGTACTTC.

A remark on this clonotype: Given a much more abundant clone one base away, this may be a read error. The chain couples TRBV6-5 to TRBJ2-1; 14 positions match TRBD2. The trim removed 5 bases at V and 0 bases at J, leaving 12 bases unmatched. This CDR3 contains 20 residues. The germline V gene has CDR1 MNHEY and CDR2 SVGAGI. CDR3 DNA sequence: TGTGCCAGCAGTCACTACAGTCCGGGACTAGCGGGAGTCTCCTACAATGAGCAGTTCTTC. Amino acid sequence: CASSHYSPGLAGVSYNEQFF.

The gene calls are TRBV29-1 and TRBJ2-4; 7 nucleotides align to TRBD1. Near its end, the DNA agrees better with TRBJ2-7, so the J call may be wrong. Germline V lookup: CDR1 SQVTM, CDR2 ANQGSEA. This CDR3 has 14 residues. CDR3 sequence: CSVGGADLGFEQYF. DNA of the CDR3: TGCAGCGTAGGGGGCGCGGATTTGGGATTCGAGCAGTACTTC.

V and J are TRBV12-3 or TRBV12-4 and TRBJ1-1; D ambiguous. The CDR3 contains 13 residues. V lost 7 bases and J lost 2, with 11 bases in between. CDR3 nucleotide sequence: TGTGCCAGCACCCCGGACGGCAACACTGAAGCTTTCTTT. Its protein product is CASTPDGNTEAFF.

The chain combines TRBV5-6 with TRBJ1-4; no clear D. CDR1 is SGHDT, CDR2 YYEEEE, per germline. Trimming stripped 4 bases from V and 0 bases from J, with 10 bases between. CDR3 length equals 15 residues. The CDR3 is CASSPNVATNEKLFF. DNA for the CDR3: TGTGCCAGCAGCCCAAACGTAGCAACTAATGAAAAACTGTTTTTT.

This clonotype was found many times. V usage is TRBV7-2 and J usage is TRBJ2-7, with D possibly matching TRBD2 (6 bases). V was pared by 3 bases and J by 1 base, with 13 bases between. CDR1 SGHTA and CDR2 FQGNSA come from the germline V gene. The CDR3 is 15 residues long. The DNA for the CDR3 is TGTGCCAGCAGCTTGGGACTTCTAGTTTCCTACGAGCAGTACTTC. Protein sequence: CASSLGLLVSYEQYF.

This clonotype was seen more than once but under ten times. The gene calls are TRBV7-2 and TRBJ2-7; TRBD1 might be the D (6 bases). This CDR3 contains 14 residues. V was trimmed by 5 bases and J by 7 bases, leaving 18 bases between them. CDR1 is SGHTA, CDR2 FQGNSA, per germline. The DNA of the CDR3 is TGTGCCAGCAGCCCCGACACAGGGCACAATGAGCAGTACTTC. Translating gives CASSPDTGHNEQYF.

The count of this clonotype is one. J is TRBJ2-1 and V is TRBV12-3 or TRBV12-4, with no clear D. Trimming cost V 2 bases and J 12 bases, with 8 bases left between them. This CDR3 comprises 11 residues. CDR3 DNA: TGTGCCAGCAGTTTAAGGACCGTGCAGTTCTTC. Translating it yields CASSLRTVQFF.

Details on this clonotype: This may be a read error: a much more frequent sequence differs by one nucleotide. The rearrangement uses TRBV4-1 and TRBJ2-5; the D is unclear. CDR1 is MGHRA, CDR2 YSYEKL, per germline. The V end was cut by 3 bases, the J end by 6 bases, with 26 bases between. This CDR3 contains 18 residues. The DNA of the CDR3 is TGCGCCAGCAGCCAGACACACGAAGCAGAAACCCCCTGGAAGACCCAGTACTTC. It codes for CASSQTHEAETPWKTQYF.

The V call is TRBV27, the J call TRBJ2-2, with 7 nucleotides matching TRBD2. V lost 5 bases, J lost 8 bases, and 14 bases stayed unmatched. CDR3 size: 16 residues. Germline CDR1 is MNHEY and CDR2 is SMNVEV (reference sequence). CDR3 nucleotides: TGTGCCAGCAGTCCTCCGGGGCGGGAGTTACGGGGGGAGCTGTTTTTT. It is translated as CASSPPGRELRGELFF.

In its sample, this clonotype was seen many times. The V call is TRBV20-1, the J call TRBJ2-5; maybe TRBD2 (6 bases). The V end lost 5 bases, the J end lost 1 base, and 17 bases lay between the germline ends. This CDR3 contains 15 residues. The germline V gene has CDR1 DFQATT and CDR2 SNEGSKA (reference sequence). This chain's CDR3 is CSARPRRGFQETQYF. In DNA form, the CDR3 reads TGCAGTGCTCGCCCCCGCCGGGGGTTCCAAGAGACCCAGTACTTC.

DNA of the CDR3: TGTGCCAGCAGTTATTCACTTGGCAGGTCCCGCACAGATACGCAGTATTTT. It is translated as CASSYSLGRSRTDTQYF. The V gene is TRBV6-6, the J gene TRBJ2-3; the D is unclear. Trimming removed 3 bases from V and 1 base from J, with 17 bases in between. This CDR3 is 17 amino acids long. Germline values: CDR1 MNHNY, CDR2 SVGAGI (reference sequence).

This clonotype was seen more than once but under ten times. V is TRBV30 and J is TRBJ2-1; 12 bases fit TRBD2. The CDR3 spans 16 residues. V trimming: 3 bases; J trimming: 6 bases; junction bases outside the gene matches: 9. Germline loops: CDR1 GTSNPN, CDR2 SVGIG (reference sequence). The CDR3 is CAWRSRTSGIGNEQFF. The CDR3 DNA reads TGTGCCTGGAGATCCAGGACTAGCGGGATAGGCAATGAGCAGTTCTTC.

Points on this clonotype: With a much larger clone just one base away, this may be a read error. The chain uses TRBV20-1 and TRBJ2-1, with D unresolved. Near its end, the DNA agrees better with TRBJ2-7, so the J call may be wrong. CDR3 length equals 15 residues. Germline V gene sequence: CDR1 DFQATT, CDR2 SNEGSKA (reference sequence). CDR3 sequence reads: CSARDPGLSYNEQYF. CDR3 sequence (DNA): TGCAGTGCTAGAGACCCGGGTCTCTCCTACAATGAGCAGTACTTC.

This clonotype has more than one count but fewer than ten. The V gene is TRBV20-1, the J gene TRBJ2-7, with 9 bases identical to TRBD2. Trimming cost V 5 bases and J 7 bases; bases outside gene matches: 9. This CDR3 spans 13 amino acids. CDR1 and CDR2 from the germline V gene are DFQATT and SNEGSKA (reference sequence). The CDR3 protein is CSAHGGRAEEQYF. In DNA, the CDR3 is TGCAGTGCTCACGGCGGGAGGGCTGAAGAGCAGTACTTC.

This chain uses TRBV6-1 with TRBJ2-1; D is undetermined. The ends were cut back, 2 bases at V and 2 bases at J, with 16 bases in the middle. Germline CDR1 and CDR2: MNHNS and SASEGT. CDR3 length: 17 residues. CDR3 coding DNA: TGTGCCAGCAGTGAACGGAGCCTCGTACGGACCTACAATGAGCAGTTCTTC. It encodes CASSERSLVRTYNEQFF.

In regard to this clonotype: A read error may explain this, as a much larger clone is one base away. The V call is TRBV20-1, the J call TRBJ1-2; D is unresolved. V dropped 5 bases and J dropped 4 bases, with 23 bases sitting between them. The CDR3 is 16 residues long. CDR1 is DFQATT and CDR2 is SNEGSKA in the germline V gene (reference sequence). DNA of the CDR3: TGCAGTGCTGGACCCACCTCGACGGGAATTCTCTATGGCTACACCTTC. Residues: CSAGPTSTGILYGYTF.